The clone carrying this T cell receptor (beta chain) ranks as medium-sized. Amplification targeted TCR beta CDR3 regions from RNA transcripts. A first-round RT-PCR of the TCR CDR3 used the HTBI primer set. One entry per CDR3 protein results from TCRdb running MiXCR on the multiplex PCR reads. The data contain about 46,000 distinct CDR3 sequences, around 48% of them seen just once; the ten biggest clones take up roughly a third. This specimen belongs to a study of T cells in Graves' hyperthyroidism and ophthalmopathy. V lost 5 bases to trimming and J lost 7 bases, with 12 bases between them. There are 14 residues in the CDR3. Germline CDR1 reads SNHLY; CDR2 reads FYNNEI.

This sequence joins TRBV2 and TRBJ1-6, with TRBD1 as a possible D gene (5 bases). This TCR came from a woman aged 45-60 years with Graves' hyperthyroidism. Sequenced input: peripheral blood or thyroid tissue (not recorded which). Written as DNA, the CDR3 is TGTGCCAGCAGTACGGGACTGGGCAATTCACCCCTCCACTTT. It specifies CASSTGLGNSPLHF.